This T cell receptor beta chain appears in the sequencing data of a study of tumor-infiltrating lymphocytes in primary liver carcinoma. Study-wide background: The tumors, T1-T3 N0M0 lesions, were 4.2 to 10 cm across. Productive TCRbeta read counts per sample ran from roughly 3.6 to 7.1 million and were similar across tissue types. Whole-study findings and limits: Researchers found tumor-adjacent and tumor-blood pairs overlapped less than tumor region pairs. Bulk unsorted material prevented CD4+ and CD8+ repertoire comparison.

Starting from approximately 470 ng of total RNA, TCR beta cDNA was produced with a primer in the constant region. For TCR beta, libraries were produced by three nested multiplex PCR rounds using slightly modified ARM-PCR. For about 11 cycles apiece, the opening two PCR rounds ran with TRBV1-TRBV30 forward primers and a C-beta reverse primer. TCRdb recomputed calls from the multiplex PCR reads with MiXCR, one row per CDR3 protein. The sample lists about 330,000 distinct CDR3 sequences, less than 70% occurring once. Germline V lookup: CDR1 MNHNY, CDR2 SVGAGI (reference sequence). The V gene end was trimmed by 5 bases and the J gene end by 8 bases; junction bases not matched to a gene: 12. The CDR3 has 17 amino acids. Germline DNA was extracted too, while blood RNA derived from unsorted whole blood. As for this clonotype: Its antigen is unidentified.

The source of this sequence is a man aged 40-55 years with primary liver carcinoma and hepatitis B virus infection. Sequencing was carried out using peripheral blood. This chain joins TRBV6-6 and TRBJ1-6; 10 bases map to TRBD1. The CDR3 nucleotides are TGTGCCAGCAGTCTTCCGGGACAGGGGACAGTTGATTCACCCCTCCACTTT. Translated: CASSLPGQGTVDSPLHF.